This T cell receptor (beta chain) was documented in a study of regulatory T cells in long-lasting Graves disease. Time point meaning: newly diagnosed GD, antithyroid drugs for less than 3 months. After RNA was extracted from PBMCs, the TCR library was made from it. This CDR3 is 14 amino acids long. The germline V gene encodes CDR1 SGHRS and CDR2 YFSETQ. V dropped 6 bases and J dropped 5 bases, with 14 bases sitting between them. Construction of the TCR beta libraries employed iRepertoire HTBI primers in conjunction with Arm-PCR of CDR3 regions. TCRdb fed the multiplex PCR reads into MiXCR, producing one record per CDR3 protein. Of roughly 400,000 distinct CDR3 sequences in the sample, 15% are singletons; the top ten hold approximately 7.6%. The same sample was also studied in work on T cells in Graves' hyperthyroidism and ophthalmopathy.

The specimen comprised peripheral blood mononuclear cells (PBMCs), sampled at new diagnosis, from a patient treated with antithyroid drugs. The clonotype originates from a woman in her forties with Graves disease. This chain links TRBV5-1 with TRBJ2-2; no firm D call. The CDR3 protein is CASTPKAQTGELFF. The DNA for the CDR3 is TGCGCCAGCACCCCTAAGGCCCAGACCGGGGAGCTGTTTTTT. Filled out from reference TRBV5-1 and TRBJ2-2, the complete variable domain reads KAGVTQTPRYLIKTRGQQVTLSCSPISGHRSVSWYQQTPGQGLQFLFEYFSETQRNKGNFPGRFSGRQFSNSRSEMNVSTLELGDSALYLCASTPKAQTGELFFGEGSRLTVL.